The rows below give T cell receptor beta chains drawn from one sample of a study of shared clonotypes between healthy human individuals. Clones were read by immunoSEQ multiplex PCR, and TCRdb kept only the in-frame ones, dropping some. Of about 2.5 million clones listed, 85% to 95% are singletons. Source material: naive CD4+ T cells from PBMCs. All receptors come from a young man in good health. Some clones in this sample may be carry-over from other donors' samples. Both conserved end residues are part of each CDR3. A D gene is named only where the DNA matches it firmly.

D gene	V gene	J gene	CDR3 protein	CDR3 DNA
TRBD1	TRBV6-1	TRBJ2-1	CASSEWDRGSYNEQFF	TGTGCCAGCAGTGAATGGGACAGGGGCTCCTACAATGAGCAGTTCTTC
.	TRBV5-1	TRBJ2-1	CASSLEGARSYNEQFF	TGCGCCAGCAGCCTGGAGGGGGCGAGGTCCTACAATGAGCAGTTCTTC
.	TRBV28	TRBJ2-1	CASRSQINNEQFF	TGTGCCAGCCGGTCCCAAATAAACAATGAGCAGTTCTTC
.	TRBV4-1	TRBJ2-7	CASSQARRTGPYEQYF	TGCGCCAGCAGCCAAGCCAGAAGGACGGGGCCCTACGAGCAGTACTTC
TRBD2	TRBV10-3	TRBJ2-2	CAISAFGTSGNTGELFF	TGTGCCATCAGTGCCTTCGGGACTAGCGGGAACACCGGGGAGCTGTTTTTT
TRBD2	TRBV5-6	TRBJ2-7	CASSLSSGSNEQYF	TGTGCCAGCAGCTTGTCTAGCGGGAGCAACGAGCAGTACTTC
.	TRBV15	TRBJ2-1	CATSTSRFYNEQFF	TGTGCCACCAGCACGTCCAGATTTTACAATGAGCAGTTCTTC
.	TRBV4-1	TRBJ2-7	CASSQGGRRDSSYEQYF	TGCGCCAGCAGCCAAGGGGGGAGACGGGACTCATCCTACGAGCAGTACTTC
TRBD2	TRBV6-4	TRBJ2-1	CASSLLAGNEQFF	TGTGCCAGCAGTCTGCTAGCGGGCAATGAGCAGTTCTTC
.	TRBV19	TRBJ2-3	CASSTEEDTQYF	TGTGCCAGTAGCACGGAAGAAGATACGCAGTATTTT
.	TRBV6-5	TRBJ2-7	CASSRSGAYEQYF	TGTGCCAGCAGTCGATCAGGGGCCTACGAGCAGTACTTC
TRBD2	TRBV7-3	TRBJ2-1	CASSHGRAYNEQFF	TGTGCCAGCAGCCACGGGAGGGCCTACAATGAGCAGTTCTTC
.	TRBV4-1	TRBJ2-7	CASSQGSGGGPEQYF	TGCGCCAGCAGCCAAGGATCCGGTGGCGGTCCCGAGCAGTACTTC
.	TRBV6-6	TRBJ2-1	CASARARNEQFF	TGTGCCAGTGCTCGGGCCCGCAATGAGCAGTTCTTC
TRBD2	TRBV29-1	TRBJ2-2	CSVRGSYTGELFF	TGCAGCGTTCGCGGGAGTTACACCGGGGAGCTGTTTTTT
.	TRBV29-1	TRBJ1-1	CSVGNIETEAFF	TGCAGCGTGGGGAATATCGAAACTGAAGCTTTCTTT
TRBD1	TRBV5-4	TRBJ2-7	CASRRDRGPSEYF	TGTGCCAGCCGCCGGGACAGGGGGCCTTCAGAGTACTTC
.	TRBV27	TRBJ2-7	CASSLKGYEQYF	TGTGCCAGCAGTTTAAAGGGCTACGAGCAGTACTTC
TRBD1	TRBV12-5	TRBJ1-2	CASGSWTGGPGYGYTF	TGTGCTAGTGGTTCCTGGACAGGGGGCCCAGGCTATGGCTACACCTTC
TRBD2	TRBV5-1	TRBJ2-1	CASSPRMLAGIEQFF	TGCGCCAGCAGCCCCCGTATGTTAGCGGGAATTGAGCAGTTCTTC